This T cell receptor (beta chain) was identified during a study of multiple sclerosis patients with progressive multifocal leukoencephalopathy. Study results and caveats: Preferential TRBV-TRBJ pairings or common gene usage were not detected at PML. Lower normalized Shannon entropy suggested reduced TRB diversity in most PML patients. PML-onset expanded TRB clones were detectable before and during natalizumab therapy.

There are 17 residues in the CDR3. Unmatched junction bases numbered 12, after V lost 4 bases and J lost 0 bases. CDR1 MGHRA and CDR2 YSYEKL come from the germline V gene. Sequenced by immunoSEQ multiplex PCR; TCRdb stores in-frame clones only, minus some. The data contain under 30,000 clones, 75% to 95% of them singletons. Sample time point: more than ten months of natalizumab therapy. Of note for this clone: Its target is not known.

The chain employs TRBV4-1 and TRBJ2-7; 7 nucleotides line up with TRBD2. This clonotype was sampled from a man aged 25 to 45 with multiple sclerosis. Sequenced material: PBMCs, taken from a patient treated with natalizumab. This CDR3 is CASSPLGVAGYSYEQYF. The CDR3 bases are TGCGCCAGCAGCCCCCTCGGGGTAGCGGGCTACTCCTACGAGCAGTACTTC.